The sequence of this T cell receptor (beta chain) was determined in a study of CD4 T cells in relation to SARS-CoV-2 and coronaviruses. Study-level background: PBMCs were cultured with antigen for nine to ten days before TCR beta sequencing. Negative control cultures got HIV-1 Nef peptides or no peptide.

Clones were sequenced by immunoSEQ multiplex PCR, and TCRdb holds only the in-frame ones, with some missing. The sample holds some 15,000 clones, more than 75% seen once. A remark on this clone: The antigen remains unidentified.

Before the COVID-19 pandemic, during about 2011-2019, CD4+ T cells were taken from unexposed donors. CD4+ T cells were isolated from the cells after roughly 11 days of culture. Unexposed-donor CD4+ T cells were probed with SARS-CoV-2 S/N and four cold-coronavirus spikes, cells permitting. Cultures held two million PBMCs per well with roughly 10 IU/ml IL-2. Sequenced: CD4+ T cells from PBMCs, cultured in vitro. This TCR was recovered from a human donor in good health.

CDR3 protein: CASSMGDRISGNTIYF. Here the CDR3 DNA reads TGTGCCAGTAGTATGGGGGACAGGATCTCTGGAAACACCATATATTTT. The chain links TRBV19 to TRBJ1-3; 8 nucleotides match TRBD1. The germline V gene has CDR1 LNHDA and CDR2 SQIVND (reference sequence). This CDR3 region has 16 residues. The V segment lost 3 bases and the J segment 0 bases; nucleotides outside the gene matches: 4.